This T cell receptor beta chain stems from a study of blood T cell repertoires in COVID-19. Background on the study: Acute and convalescent COVID-19 specimens originated in the United States, Italy and Spain. Nucleic acid was either cDNA or gDNA, and it came from T cells, B-cell-depleted T cells, or PBMCs.

V lost 5 bases to trimming and J lost 4 bases, with 14 bases between them. The CDR3 extends over 15 amino acids. The germline gives CDR1 SNHLY, CDR2 FYNNEI. Original handling: Researchers report that nucleated cell counts were estimated from reference gene primer amplification. Assay used: immunoSEQ multiplex PCR; TCRdb lists only in-frame clones, some missing. That table is the source of V, J and clone size, and D and trimming were worked out from the DNA. The profile covers about 26,000 clones, with approximately 90% appearing a single time and 2.5% to 3% taken by the ten largest. V usage is TRBV2 and J usage is TRBJ1-4; the D is unclear. The specimen sequenced was peripheral blood. The receptor's source is a human donor in a cohort sampled during active COVID-19. CDR3 DNA sequence: TGTGCCAGCAGTATCACCGGACTGAATAATGAAAAACTGTTTTTT. Protein sequence: CASSITGLNNEKLFF.